The present entry profiles one TCR beta chain with its context. This sample is part of a study of blood T cell repertoires in COVID-19. Study-level information: T cells, B-cell-depleted T cells, or PBMCs supplied cDNA or gDNA.

Sequenced by immunoSEQ multiplex PCR; TCRdb stores in-frame clones only, minus some. The table shows 20,000 to 25,000 clones, with more than 70% occurring only once. The V gene end was trimmed by 0 bases and the J gene end by 7 bases; junction bases not matched to a gene: 3. The CDR3 is 13 residues long. Germline values: CDR1 SGHAT, CDR2 FQNNGV. Sequenced input: peripheral blood. The chain recombines TRBV11-2 with TRBJ2-7; 7 bases agree with TRBD1. The sequence derives from a man aged 35 to 55 with acute or convalescent COVID-19. The CDR3 loop reads CASSLDRDREQYF. CDR3 nucleotide sequence: TGTGCCAGCAGCTTAGACCGGGACAGAGAGCAGTACTTC.